Listed here are 23 T cell receptor beta chains from one sample, sequenced in a study of technical replicates of blood from a few donors. Produced via immunoSEQ multiplex PCR; TCRdb's table is partial and in-frame only. This sample carries roughly 81,000 clones, approximately 83% of them seen once, and the ten largest clones take roughly 4.8%. The sequenced sample was PBMCs. These receptors were obtained from a human donor in good health. Some clones in this sample may be carry-over from other donors' samples.

The chain carries TRBV1 and TRBJ2-2; no DNA check was done on the table's D call, TRBD2. TRBV1 is designated a pseudogene. The CDR3 is made up of 18 amino acids. The CDR3: CTSSQDPADFSWGGELFF. Written as DNA, the CDR3 is TGCACCAGCAGCCAAGATCCTGCGGACTTCTCGTGGGGAGGGGAGCTGTTTTTT.

J is TRBJ2-7 and V is TRBV19, with D perhaps TRBD1 (5 bases). Germline values: CDR1 LNHDA, CDR2 SQIVND (reference sequence). Trimming cost V 3 bases and J 2 bases, with 8 bases left between them. The CDR3 spans 13 residues. DNA of the CDR3: TGTGCCAGTAGTATGGGGCTGGCCTACGAGCAGTACTTC. It codes for CASSMGLAYEQYF.

CDR3 sequence reads: CASSQKERDRAYEQYF. The DNA for the CDR3 is TGCGCCAGCAGCCAGAAAGAGCGGGACCGAGCCTACGAGCAGTACTTC. The chain employs TRBV4-1 and TRBJ2-7; 7 bases align to TRBD2. V dropped 3 bases and J dropped 2; count of bases not matched to a gene: 10. CDR3 length: 16 residues. Germline V lookup: CDR1 MGHRA, CDR2 YSYEKL.

Only one count was recorded for this clone. The chain combines TRBV21-1 with TRBJ2-7; the D segment call TRBD2 is taken from the table without a DNA check. TRBV21-1 constitutes a pseudogene. This CDR3 contains 13 residues. This chain's CDR3 is CASSDGSPNEQYF. DNA of the CDR3: TGTGCCAGCAGCGATGGTAGCCCCAACGAGCAGTACTTC.

The chain carries TRBV6-6 and TRBJ1-3, with D maybe TRBD1 (6 bases). CDR1 MNHNY and CDR2 SVGAGI come from the germline V gene (reference sequence). The ends were cut back, 2 bases at V and 5 bases at J, with 13 bases in the middle. CDR3 size: 15 residues. This CDR3 reads CASSYGPGARNTIYF. Here the CDR3 DNA reads TGTGCCAGCAGTTACGGACCAGGGGCGAGAAACACCATATATTTT.

J is TRBJ2-7 and V is TRBV7-9; 7 positions agree with TRBD1. The junction had 12 bases not matched to a gene; V was cut back by 5 bases and J by 5 bases. Germline V gives CDR1 SEHNR, CDR2 FQNEAQ (reference sequence). The CDR3 has 15 amino acids. CDR3 loop: CASSRTTGVVDEQYF. CDR3 coding DNA: TGTGCCAGCAGCCGGACAACAGGGGTTGTCGACGAGCAGTACTTC.

The gene calls are TRBV7-2 and TRBJ2-7; D may be TRBD2 (5 bases). Germline V CDR1 and CDR2: SGHTA, FQGNSA. The CDR3 runs 13 residues. V lost 5 bases, J lost 3 bases, and 11 bases lay in between. The CDR3 sequence is CASSEARDYEQYF. The CDR3 coding sequence is TGTGCCAGCAGCGAAGCGAGGGACTACGAGCAGTACTTC.

The V and J genes are TRBV7-3 and TRBJ2-5; D possibly corresponds to TRBD1 (6 bases). Germline CDR1 and CDR2: SGHTA and FQGTGA. V lost 6 bases, J lost 4 bases, and 12 bases lay in between. CDR3 size: 13 residues. The chain's CDR3 is CASRGAGSETQYF. The DNA of the CDR3 is TGTGCCAGCAGGGGGGCAGGGTCAGAGACCCAGTACTTC.

This clone appeared a few times. Other DNA sequences from this sample encode an identical CDR3 as well. CDR3 amino acids: CASSGSGAYNEQFF. The CDR3 DNA is TGCGCCAGCAGCGGAAGCGGGGCATACAATGAGCAGTTCTTC. This chain links TRBV5-1 with TRBJ2-1; 7 nucleotides align to TRBD2. Germline lookup yields CDR1 SGHRS and CDR2 YFSETQ. The length of the CDR3 is 14 residues. J lost 4 bases, V lost 4 bases, and 5 bases had no gene match.

The V call is TRBV6-5, the J call TRBJ1-2; a possible D gene is TRBD1 (5 bases). CDR3 length: 13 residues. Trimming pared 4 bases from V and 6 bases from J, leaving 12 bases between. Germline CDR1 MNHEY, CDR2 SVGAGI. The CDR3 DNA follows: TGTGCCAGCAGTTCTGACAGACAAGATGGCTACACCTTC. This gives the protein CASSSDRQDGYTF.

The CDR3 spells CASSPTSGYNEQFF. The CDR3 nucleotides read TGTGCCAGCAGCCCGACTAGCGGGTACAATGAGCAGTTCTTC. The V call is TRBV2, the J call TRBJ2-1, with TRBD2 matching 10 bases. The CDR3 loop spans 14 amino acids. J lost 4 bases, V lost 6 bases, and 3 bases had no gene match. The germline V gene has CDR1 SNHLY and CDR2 FYNNEI.

The chain couples TRBV4-3 to TRBJ2-1, with 13 bases identical to TRBD2. Germline V gene sequence: CDR1 LGHNA, CDR2 YSLEER. The CDR3 runs to 19 residues. The junction had 9 bases not matched to a gene; V was cut back by 0 bases and J by 4 bases. In DNA, the CDR3 is TGCGCCAGCAGCCAAGATATCGGGTGGACTAGCGGGAGTTACAATGAGCAGTTCTTC. It encodes CASSQDIGWTSGSYNEQFF.

The rearrangement links TRBV7-9 to TRBJ1-1; TRBD1 matches at 9 bases. Germline V CDR1 and CDR2: SEHNR, FQNEAQ (reference sequence). The CDR3 is 14 residues long. V trimming: 5 bases; J trimming: 10 bases; junction bases outside the gene matches: 11. CDR3 protein: CASSLTGTGSGAFF. The CDR3 DNA reads TGTGCCAGCAGCCTAACCGGGACAGGGAGCGGAGCTTTCTTT.

A single count supports this clone. V is TRBV5-5 and J is TRBJ2-7; TRBD1 agrees at 8 bases. Germline CDR1 SGHKS, CDR2 YYEKEE (reference sequence). Losses at the gene ends were 1 base for V and 4 bases for J; bases not matched to a gene: 7. The CDR3 totals 15 residues. CDR3 residues: CASSLLFGTGYEQYF. Here the CDR3 DNA reads TGTGCCAGCAGCTTGCTCTTCGGGACAGGTTACGAGCAGTACTTC. Variable domain in full (rest from reference TRBV5-5 and TRBJ2-7): DAGVTQSPTHLIKTRGQQVTLRCSPISGHKSVSWYQQVLGQGPQFIFQYYEKEERGRGNFPDRFSARQFPNYSSELNVNALLLGDSALYLCASSLLFGTGYEQYFGPGTRLTVT.

This sequence joins TRBV6-1 and TRBJ2-5, with 9 bases fitting TRBD1. Germline V gives CDR1 MNHNS, CDR2 SASEGT. This CDR3 comprises 16 residues. Trimming at V came to 3 bases and at J to 1 base, leaving 6 bases not matched to a gene. CDR3 sequence reads: CASSEGTGSGQETQYF. The CDR3 DNA is TGTGCCAGCAGTGAGGGGACAGGGTCTGGCCAAGAGACCCAGTACTTC.

The chain employs TRBV7-9 and TRBJ2-3, with 10 bases identical to TRBD2. Germline V gives CDR1 SEHNR, CDR2 FQNEAQ (reference sequence). The trim removed 4 bases at V and 5 bases at J, leaving 9 bases unmatched. CDR3 size: 16 residues. The CDR3 coding sequence is TGTGCCAGCAGCTATAATAGCGGGGGGCCCGGAGATACGCAGTATTTT. Translated: CASSYNSGGPGDTQYF.

The chain combines TRBV7-2 with TRBJ2-5; TRBD2 might be the D (6 bases). V was trimmed by 8 bases and J by 3 bases, leaving 13 bases between them. The V gene's germline CDR1 is SGHTA and CDR2 FQGNSA. The CDR3 loop spans 13 amino acids. The CDR3 coding sequence is TGTGCCAGCCTTAGGGAGGAGGAAGAGACCCAGTACTTC. Translating it yields CASLREEEETQYF. Drawing the rest from reference TRBV7-2 and TRBJ2-5, the complete variable domain is GAGVSQSPSNKVTEKGKDVELRCDPISGHTALYWYRQSLGQGLEFLIYFQGNSAPDKSGLPSDRFSAERTGGSVSTLTIQRTQQEDSAVYLCASLREEEETQYFGPGTRLLVL.

V usage is TRBV6-5 and J usage is TRBJ1-5; D uncertain. Germline CDR1 and CDR2: MNHEY and SVGAGI. This CDR3 contains 13 residues. V lost 6 bases, J lost 11 bases, and 17 bases lay in between. CDR3 DNA sequence: TGTGCCAGCAGCTACCGCGGGGAGGCGGCCCAGCATTTT. Protein sequence: CASSYRGEAAQHF.

On this clone: Other DNA sequences from this sample encode an identical CDR3 as well. The rearrangement links TRBV29-1 to TRBJ2-7, with D uncertain. With 0 bases removed from V and 1 base from J, the gap between germline ends came to 4 bases. The CDR3 runs to 12 residues. The germline V gene has CDR1 SQVTM and CDR2 ANQGSEA. The CDR3 is CSVEDSSYEQYF. In DNA, the CDR3 is TGCAGCGTTGAAGACAGTTCCTACGAGCAGTACTTC.

The rearrangement joins TRBV18 to TRBJ1-6; no definite D call. The V end was cut by 0 bases, the J end by 12 bases, with 15 bases between. The CDR3 consists of 15 residues. Germline-derived CDR1 and CDR2 are KGHSH and LQKENI. The CDR3 DNA reads as TGTGCCAGCTCACCACCCCAGGTCGCAGGTGTACCCCTCCACTTT. It codes for CASSPPQVAGVPLHF.

The chain uses TRBV21-1 and TRBJ2-5; the D call TRBD1 from the table was never checked on the DNA. TRBV21-1 counts as a pseudogene. This CDR3 has 13 amino acids. CDR3 in DNA: TGTGCCAGCAGCAAGGGGGCTTTGGAGACCCAGTACTTC. Translated, it gives CASSKGALETQYF.

The gene calls are TRBV7-3 and TRBJ1-3; D is possibly TRBD1 (6 bases). Trimming cost V 2 bases and J 4 bases, with 12 bases left between them. CDR3 size: 15 residues. Looked up from germline, CDR1 is SGHTA and CDR2 is FQGTGA. DNA of the CDR3: TGTGCCAGCAGCTTAGACCCTGGGGGCGGAAACACCATATATTTT. It translates to CASSLDPGGGNTIYF. The full variable domain, completed using reference TRBV7-3 and TRBJ1-3, is GAGVSQTPSNKVTEKGKYVELRCDPISGHTALYWYRQSLGQGPEFLIYFQGTGAADDSGLPNDRFFAVRPEGSVSTLKIQRTERGDSAVYLCASSLDPGGGNTIYFGEGSWLTVV.

The J gene is TRBJ1-3, the V gene TRBV10-3; D is ambiguous. The CDR3 has 13 amino acids. CDR1 and CDR2 from the germline V gene are ENHRY and SYGVKD. V was pared by 8 bases and J by 4 bases, with 12 bases between. CDR3: CAILRSLGNTIYF. CDR3 DNA: TGTGCCATCCTCCGCAGTCTGGGAAACACCATATATTTT.